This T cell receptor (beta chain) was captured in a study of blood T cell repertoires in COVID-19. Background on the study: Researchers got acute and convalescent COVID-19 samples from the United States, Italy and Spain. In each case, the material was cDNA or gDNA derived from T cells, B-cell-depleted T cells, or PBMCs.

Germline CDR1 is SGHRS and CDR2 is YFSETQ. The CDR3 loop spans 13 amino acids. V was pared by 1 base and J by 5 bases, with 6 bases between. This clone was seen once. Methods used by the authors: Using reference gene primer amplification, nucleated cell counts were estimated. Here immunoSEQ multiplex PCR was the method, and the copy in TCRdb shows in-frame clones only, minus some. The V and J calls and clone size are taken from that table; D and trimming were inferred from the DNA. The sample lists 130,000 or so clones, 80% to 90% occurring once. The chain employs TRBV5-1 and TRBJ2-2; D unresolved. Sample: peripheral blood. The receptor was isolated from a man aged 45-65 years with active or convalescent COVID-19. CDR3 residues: CASSLYGTGELFF. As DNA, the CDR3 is TGCGCCAGCAGCTTGTACGGGACCGGGGAGCTGTTTTTT.